This is a list of T cell receptor beta chains from one sample in a study of a mutant IDH1 vaccine in newly diagnosed glioma. For these TCRs, the target antigens are not known. Here immunoSEQ multiplex PCR was the method, and the copy in TCRdb shows in-frame clones only, minus some. This table has about 59,000 clones, 85% to 90% appearing once. This specimen was PBMCs, taken from a glioma patient whose treatment included an IDH1 peptide vaccine. Source of these receptors: a woman between 35 and 50 years old with glioma. CDR3s include the opening cysteine and the closing phenylalanine or tryptophan. The D gene is left open where the match is weak. The size field is filled for only some rows; it gives once, few, many or a size class.

j_call,d_call,cdr3_length,clone_size,v_call,cdr3_nt,cdr3_aa
TRBJ1-3,.,14,.,TRBV18,TGTGCCAGCTCACCAATAACGGACAGAAACACCATATATTTT,CASSPITDRNTIYF
TRBJ1-5,.,14,.,TRBV2,TGTGCCAGCAGTTCACGGGGACCTAATCAGCCCCAGCATTTT,CASSSRGPNQPQHF
TRBJ2-7,TRBD2,15,.,TRBV7-2,TGTGCCAGCAGCTTAAGGTTGGCGGGGGGATACGAGCAGTACTTC,CASSLRLAGGYEQYF
TRBJ2-7,.,10,.,TRBV29-1,TGCAGCGTTGTAAATGAGGAGCAGTACTTC,CSVVNEEQYF
TRBJ2-7,.,13,few,TRBV28,TGTGCCAGCAGTTTACCCACAGCCTACGAGCAGTACTTC,CASSLPTAYEQYF
TRBJ2-7,.,13,.,TRBV2,TGTGCCAGCAGACGACAGGGAGGGAGCGAGCAGTACTTC,CASRRQGGSEQYF
TRBJ2-5,TRBD1,16,.,TRBV7-2,TGTGCCAGCAGCTTAGGATGGGGCACAGGGGAGAAGACCCAGTACTTC,CASSLGWGTGEKTQYF
TRBJ1-5,.,14,.,TRBV16,TGTGCCAGCAGCCAAACCCAGACTAATCAGCCCCAGCATTTT,CASSQTQTNQPQHF
TRBJ2-5,.,11,once,TRBV18,TGTGCCAGCTCAAGCCCCGAGACCCAGTACTTC,CASSSPETQYF
TRBJ2-7,TRBD2,16,.,TRBV27,TGTGCCAGCAGTGCACCCCGTACTAGCGGGAAGTACGAGCAGTACTTC,CASSAPRTSGKYEQYF
TRBJ2-7,.,13,.,TRBV5-5,TGTGCCAGCAGGACGGACGAAGCCTACGAGCAGTACTTC,CASRTDEAYEQYF
TRBJ2-1,.,18,.,TRBV4-1,TGCGCCAGCAGCGAAGACCCGACTCAGGGGGGCTCCTACAATGAGCAGTTCTTC,CASSEDPTQGGSYNEQFF
TRBJ2-7,TRBD1,15,.,TRBV5-1,TGCGCCAGCAGCCCTACCGGACAGGCGTCCTACGAGCAGTACTTC,CASSPTGQASYEQYF
TRBJ2-3,.,14,.,TRBV6-1,TGTGCCAGCTTGCCTAGGGGGAACACAGATACGCAGTATTTT,CASLPRGNTDTQYF
TRBJ2-7,.,12,.,TRBV5-6,TGTGCCAGCAGCTTGTTGGGGGACGAGCAGTACTTC,CASSLLGDEQYF
TRBJ1-1,.,13,.,TRBV27,TGTGCCAGCAGTTTACCGGGAGGGACTGAAGCTTTCTTT,CASSLPGGTEAFF
TRBJ2-5,TRBD1,17,.,TRBV28,TGTGCCAGCAGCTCTAGGGTCCGGGACAGGGGGCGAGAGACCCAGTACTTC,CASSSRVRDRGRETQYF
TRBJ1-2,TRBD1,13,.,TRBV6-6,TGTGCCAGCAGTCCCGGACAGGTATATGGCTACACCTTC,CASSPGQVYGYTF
TRBJ2-7,.,14,.,TRBV4-3,TGCGCCAGCAGCCAAGATACAGGGAACTACGAGCAGTACTTC,CASSQDTGNYEQYF
TRBJ1-6,TRBD1,17,.,TRBV7-2,TGTGCCAGCAGCCGGGGGGAGGGGGCTCCCTATAATTCACCCCTCCACTTT,CASSRGEGAPYNSPLHF
TRBJ2-7,.,14,.,TRBV6-6,TGTGCCAGCAGTTACTCGAAGGCACGGTACGAGCAGTACTTC,CASSYSKARYEQYF
TRBJ1-4,.,18,once,TRBV4-3,TGCGCCAGCAGCCAAGATTATTTTGGGCCTGCAACTAATGAAAAACTGTTTTTT,CASSQDYFGPATNEKLFF
TRBJ2-3,.,15,.,TRBV5-4,TGTGCCAGCAGCTTTGGGGGCGGGGGCACAGATACGCAGTATTTT,CASSFGGGGTDTQYF
TRBJ1-2,.,13,.,TRBV2,TGTGCCAGCGTGGGGGGGAAGACAGATGGCTACACCTTC,CASVGGKTDGYTF
TRBJ1-6,.,13,.,TRBV6-5,TGTGCCAGCACCGCCGGGACCTACTCACCCCTCCACTTT,CASTAGTYSPLHF
TRBJ2-2,TRBD1,14,.,TRBV7-9,TGTGCCAGCAGCTGGACAGGGGGCACCGGGGAGCTGTTTTTT,CASSWTGGTGELFF
TRBJ1-6,TRBD1,16,.,TRBV15,TGTGCCACCAGCAGCAGGGACAGGGAAGCGTGGTCACCCCTCCACTTT,CATSSRDREAWSPLHF
TRBJ1-1,TRBD1,14,.,TRBV5-4,TGTGCCAGCAGCTCGGGACAGGGGAACACTGAAGCTTTCTTT,CASSSGQGNTEAFF